This T cell receptor beta chain was retrieved from a study of control samples from healthy donors and cancer patients. This clone was detected once. V lost 10 bases and J lost 5, with 9 bases in between. CDR3 length equals 10 residues. Germline CDR1 is SGHTS and CDR2 is YDEGEE. Measured with immunoSEQ multiplex PCR; TCRdb has only the in-frame clones, and not every one. The sample includes about 130,000 clones, over 75% seen only once; the top ten take under 3%. This clonotype originated in a man aged 40-55 years in good health. V is TRBV5-8 and J is TRBJ1-1, with D maybe TRBD1 (5 bases). The specimen was blood. CDR3 loop: CAARATEAFF. The CDR3 DNA sequence: TGTGCCGCCAGGGCAACTGAAGCTTTCTTT.